The sequence of this T cell receptor beta chain was determined in a study of T cell repertoires in cytomegalovirus infection. Across the study: CMV infection and matching HLA type were both indicated by public TCR beta signatures.

The CDR3 extends over 15 amino acids. Study-wide results and limits: HLA-C-restricted CMV-specific TCR beta clonotypes prevailed in the ex vivo response. Identification of carriers of CMV plus the relevant HLA was achieved through cumulative public TCR beta family frequency.

About this clonotype itself: Antigen: not known. The junction departs from germline at one end; a sequencing error may be responsible.

TCRdb reanalysed the reads using MiXCR and keeps one entry per CDR3 protein. The sample has some 46,000 distinct CDR3 sequences, around 21% seen once. Sequencing used CD8+ T cells from cultured PBMCs, obtained from culture after CMV antigen stimulation. The TCR was taken from a human donor in good health (CMV status not recorded). Some clones in this sample may be carry-over from other donors' samples. V usage is TRBV12-3 or TRBV12-4 and J usage is TRBJ1-1; 10 nucleotides agree with TRBD1. CDR3 region: CAIRQGTGVNTESFF. The CDR3 DNA reads TGTGCCATCCGGCAGGGGACAGGGGTGAACACTGAATCTTTCTTT.